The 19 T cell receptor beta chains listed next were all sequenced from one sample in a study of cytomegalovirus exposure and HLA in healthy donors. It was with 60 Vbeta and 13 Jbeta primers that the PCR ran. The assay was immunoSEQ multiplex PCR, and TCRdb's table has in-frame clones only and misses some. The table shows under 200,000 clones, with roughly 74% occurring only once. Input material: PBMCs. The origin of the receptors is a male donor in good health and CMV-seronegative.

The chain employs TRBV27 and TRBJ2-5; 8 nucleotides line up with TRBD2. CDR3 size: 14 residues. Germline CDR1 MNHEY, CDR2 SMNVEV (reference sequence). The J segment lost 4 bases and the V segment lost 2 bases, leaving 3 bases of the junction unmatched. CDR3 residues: CASSLRTSRETQYF. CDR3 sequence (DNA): TGTGCCAGCAGTTTAAGGACTAGCCGAGAGACCCAGTACTTC.

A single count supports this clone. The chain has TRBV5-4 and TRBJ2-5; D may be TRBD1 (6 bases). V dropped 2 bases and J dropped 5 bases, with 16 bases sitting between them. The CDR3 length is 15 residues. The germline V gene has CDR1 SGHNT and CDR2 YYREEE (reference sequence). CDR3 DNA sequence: TGTGCCAGCAGCTTTGGGGGACAAGGTGGGGAGACCCAGTACTTC. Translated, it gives CASSFGGQGGETQYF.

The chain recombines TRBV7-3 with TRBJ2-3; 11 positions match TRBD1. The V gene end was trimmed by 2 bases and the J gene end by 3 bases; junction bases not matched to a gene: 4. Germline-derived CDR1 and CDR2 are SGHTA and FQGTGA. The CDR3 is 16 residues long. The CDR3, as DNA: TGTGCCAGCAGCTTACATGGGACAGGGGGAACAGATACGCAGTATTTT. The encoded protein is CASSLHGTGGTDTQYF.

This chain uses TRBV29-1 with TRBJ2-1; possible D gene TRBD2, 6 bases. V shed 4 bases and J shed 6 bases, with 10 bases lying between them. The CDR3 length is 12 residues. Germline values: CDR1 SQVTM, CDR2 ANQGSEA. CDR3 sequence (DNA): TGCAGCGTTGTTTGGGGAGGCAATGAGCAGTTCTTC. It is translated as CSVVWGGNEQFF.

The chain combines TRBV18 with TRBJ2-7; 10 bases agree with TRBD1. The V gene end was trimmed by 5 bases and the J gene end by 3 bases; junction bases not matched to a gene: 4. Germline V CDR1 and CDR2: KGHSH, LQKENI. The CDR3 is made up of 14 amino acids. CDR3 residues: CASSAGTGDYEQYF. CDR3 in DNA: TGTGCCAGCTCAGCCGGGACAGGGGACTACGAGCAGTACTTC.

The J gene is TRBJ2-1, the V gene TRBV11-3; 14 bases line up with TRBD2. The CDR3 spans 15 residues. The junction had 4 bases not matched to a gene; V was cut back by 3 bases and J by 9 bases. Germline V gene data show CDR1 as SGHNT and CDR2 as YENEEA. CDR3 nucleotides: TGTGCCAGCAGCTTGACTAGCGGGGGGGACGGTGAGCAGTTCTTC. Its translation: CASSLTSGGDGEQFF.

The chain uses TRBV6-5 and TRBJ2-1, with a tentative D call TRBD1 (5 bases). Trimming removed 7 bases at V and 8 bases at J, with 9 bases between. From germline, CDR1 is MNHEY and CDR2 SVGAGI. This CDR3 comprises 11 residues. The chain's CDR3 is CASKGQYEQFF. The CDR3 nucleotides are TGTGCCAGCAAGGGGCAGTATGAGCAGTTCTTC.

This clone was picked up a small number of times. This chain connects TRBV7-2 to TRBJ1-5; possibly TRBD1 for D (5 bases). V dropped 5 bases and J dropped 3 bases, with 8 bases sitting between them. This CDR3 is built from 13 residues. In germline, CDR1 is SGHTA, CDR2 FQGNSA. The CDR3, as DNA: TGTGCCAGCAGCCAGGGTCCCAATCAGCCCCAGCATTTT. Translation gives CASSQGPNQPQHF.

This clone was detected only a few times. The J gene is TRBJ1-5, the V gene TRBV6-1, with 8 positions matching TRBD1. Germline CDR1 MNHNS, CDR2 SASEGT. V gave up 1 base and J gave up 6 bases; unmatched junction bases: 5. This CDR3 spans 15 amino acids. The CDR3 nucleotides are TGTGCCAGCAGTGAAGAAGCAGGGGGCGTTCAGCCCCAGCATTTT. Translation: CASSEEAGGVQPQHF.

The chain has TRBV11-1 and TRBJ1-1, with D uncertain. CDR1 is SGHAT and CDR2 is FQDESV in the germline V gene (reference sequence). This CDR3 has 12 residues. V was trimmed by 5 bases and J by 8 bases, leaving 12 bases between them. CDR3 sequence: CASSRIETEAFF. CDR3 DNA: TGTGCCAGCAGCCGGATTGAGACAGAAGCTTTCTTT.

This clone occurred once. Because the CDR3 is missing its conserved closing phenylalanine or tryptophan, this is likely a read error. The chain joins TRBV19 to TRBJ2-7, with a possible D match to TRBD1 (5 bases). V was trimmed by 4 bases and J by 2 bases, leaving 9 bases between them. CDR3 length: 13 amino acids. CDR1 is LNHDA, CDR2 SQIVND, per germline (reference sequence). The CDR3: CASSKGHTYEQYL. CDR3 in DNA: TGTGCCAGTAGTAAGGGGCATACCTACGAGCAGTACCTC.

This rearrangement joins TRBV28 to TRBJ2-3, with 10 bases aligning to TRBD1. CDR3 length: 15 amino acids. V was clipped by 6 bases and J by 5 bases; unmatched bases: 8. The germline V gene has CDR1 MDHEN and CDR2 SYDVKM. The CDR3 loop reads CASRSGQGLRDTQYF. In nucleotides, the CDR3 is TGTGCCAGCAGATCGGGACAGGGGTTACGAGATACGCAGTATTTT.

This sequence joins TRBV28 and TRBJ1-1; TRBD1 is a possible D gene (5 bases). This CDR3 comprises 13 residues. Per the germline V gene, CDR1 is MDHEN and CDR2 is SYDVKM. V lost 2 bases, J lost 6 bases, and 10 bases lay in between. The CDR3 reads CASSLIRAPEAFF. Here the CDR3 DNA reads TGTGCCAGCAGTTTAATCAGGGCCCCTGAAGCTTTCTTT.

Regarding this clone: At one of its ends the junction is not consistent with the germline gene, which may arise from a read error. CDR3 amino acids: CASGLGGGPSYEQYF. CDR3 DNA sequence: TGCGCCAGCGGCTTAGGCGGGGGGCCCTCCTACGAGCAGTACTTC. The rearrangement joins TRBV5-1 to TRBJ2-7; 8 nucleotides match TRBD2. CDR1 is SGHRS and CDR2 is YFSETQ in the germline V gene. The CDR3 runs 15 residues.

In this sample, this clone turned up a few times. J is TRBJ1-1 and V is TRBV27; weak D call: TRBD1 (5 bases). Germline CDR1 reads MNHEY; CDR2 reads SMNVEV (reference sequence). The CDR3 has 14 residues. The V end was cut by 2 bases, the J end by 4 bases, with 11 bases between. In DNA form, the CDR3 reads TGTGCCAGCAGTTTAGTGGGGGGAAGCACTGAAGCTTTCTTT. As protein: CASSLVGGSTEAFF.

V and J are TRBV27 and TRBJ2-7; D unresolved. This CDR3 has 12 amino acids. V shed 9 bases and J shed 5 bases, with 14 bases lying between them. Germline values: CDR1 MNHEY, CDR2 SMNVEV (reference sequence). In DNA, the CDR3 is TGTGCCAGTATATCAGGTGTAAACGAGCAGTACTTC. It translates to CASISGVNEQYF.

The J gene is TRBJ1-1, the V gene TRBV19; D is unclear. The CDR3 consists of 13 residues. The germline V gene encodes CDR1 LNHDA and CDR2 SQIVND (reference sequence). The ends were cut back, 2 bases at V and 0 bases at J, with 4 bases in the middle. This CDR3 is CASSINMNTEAFF. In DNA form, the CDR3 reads TGTGCCAGTAGTATAAATATGAACACTGAAGCTTTCTTT.

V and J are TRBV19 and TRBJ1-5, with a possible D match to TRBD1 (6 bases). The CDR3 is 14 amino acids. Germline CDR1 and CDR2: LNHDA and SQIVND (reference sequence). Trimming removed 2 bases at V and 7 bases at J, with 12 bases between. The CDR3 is CASSIQGGGQPQHF. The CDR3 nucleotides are TGTGCCAGTAGTATACAGGGCGGGGGCCAGCCCCAGCATTTT.

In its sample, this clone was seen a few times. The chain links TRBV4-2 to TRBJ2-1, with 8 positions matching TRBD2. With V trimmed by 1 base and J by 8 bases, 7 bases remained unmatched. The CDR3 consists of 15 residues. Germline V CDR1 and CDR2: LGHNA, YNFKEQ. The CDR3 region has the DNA TGTGCCAGCAGCCAAGGTGACCTAGCGGGCCATGAGCAGTTCTTC. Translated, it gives CASSQGDLAGHEQFF.